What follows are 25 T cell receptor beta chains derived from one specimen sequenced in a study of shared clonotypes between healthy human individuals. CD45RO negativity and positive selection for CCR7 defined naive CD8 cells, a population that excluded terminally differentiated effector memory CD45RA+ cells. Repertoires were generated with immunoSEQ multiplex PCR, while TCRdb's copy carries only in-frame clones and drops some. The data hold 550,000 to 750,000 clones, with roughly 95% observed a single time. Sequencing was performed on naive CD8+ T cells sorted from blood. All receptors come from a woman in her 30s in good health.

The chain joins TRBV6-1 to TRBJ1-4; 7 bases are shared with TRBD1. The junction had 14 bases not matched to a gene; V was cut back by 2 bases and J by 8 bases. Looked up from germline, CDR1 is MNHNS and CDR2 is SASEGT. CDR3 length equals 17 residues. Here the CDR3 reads CASSEPDNRQGGEKLFF. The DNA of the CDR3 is TGTGCCAGCAGTGAACCCGACAACCGACAGGGAGGGGAAAAACTGTTTTTT.

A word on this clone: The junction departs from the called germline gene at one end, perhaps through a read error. The chain's CDR3 is CVSRASGSHEQYF. CDR3 in DNA: TGTGTCAGCAGGGCTAGCGGGAGTCACGAGCAGTACTTC. The rearrangement links TRBV11-2 to TRBJ2-7; 10 nucleotides align to TRBD2. This CDR3 region has 13 residues. Germline V gene sequence: CDR1 SGHAT, CDR2 FQNNGV.

CDR3: CASSQDRGNEQFF. CDR3 DNA: TGTGCCAGCAGCCAAGATCGGGGGAATGAGCAGTTCTTC. The genes are TRBV14 and TRBJ2-1; TRBD2 is a possible D gene (6 bases). V lost 0 bases and J 7 bases, leaving 7 bases between the germline ends. CDR1 and CDR2 from the germline V gene are SGHDN and FVKESK. The CDR3 is made up of 13 amino acids.

The CDR3 DNA is TGTGCCAGCAGCTTGTCGGGACTAGCGGGAGCGGACACCGGGGAGCTGTTTTTT. It specifies CASSLSGLAGADTGELFF. V gene TRBV5-6 combines with J gene TRBJ2-2; 14 bases map to TRBD2. The V gene's germline CDR1 is SGHDT and CDR2 YYEEEE. This CDR3 region has 18 residues. V was clipped by 1 base and J by 3 bases; unmatched bases: 5.

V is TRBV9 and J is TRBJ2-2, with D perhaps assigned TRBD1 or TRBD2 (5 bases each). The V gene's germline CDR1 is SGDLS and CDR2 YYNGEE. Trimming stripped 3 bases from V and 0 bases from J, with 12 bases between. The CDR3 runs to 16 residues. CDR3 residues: CASSGSGATNTGELFF. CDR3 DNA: TGTGCCAGCAGCGGATCCGGGGCAACGAACACCGGGGAGCTGTTTTTT.

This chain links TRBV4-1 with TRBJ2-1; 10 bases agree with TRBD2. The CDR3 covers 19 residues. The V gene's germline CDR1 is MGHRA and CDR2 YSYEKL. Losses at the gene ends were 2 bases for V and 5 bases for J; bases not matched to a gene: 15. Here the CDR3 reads CASSQKNPKRAGGDNEQFF. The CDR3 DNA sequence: TGCGCCAGCAGCCAAAAAAACCCCAAGAGAGCGGGGGGGGACAATGAGCAGTTCTTC.

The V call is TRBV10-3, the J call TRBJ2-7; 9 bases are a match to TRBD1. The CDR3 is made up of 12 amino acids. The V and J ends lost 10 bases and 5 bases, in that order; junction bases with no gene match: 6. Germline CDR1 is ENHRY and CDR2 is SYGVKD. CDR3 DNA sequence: TGTGCCACCGGGACAGGGCCAAACGAGCAGTACTTC. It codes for CATGTGPNEQYF.

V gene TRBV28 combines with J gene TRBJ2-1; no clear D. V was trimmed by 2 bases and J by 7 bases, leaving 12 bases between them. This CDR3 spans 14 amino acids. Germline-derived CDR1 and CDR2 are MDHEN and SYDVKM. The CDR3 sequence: CASSLVTGGNEQFF. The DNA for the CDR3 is TGTGCCAGCAGTTTAGTCACCGGTGGTAATGAGCAGTTCTTC.

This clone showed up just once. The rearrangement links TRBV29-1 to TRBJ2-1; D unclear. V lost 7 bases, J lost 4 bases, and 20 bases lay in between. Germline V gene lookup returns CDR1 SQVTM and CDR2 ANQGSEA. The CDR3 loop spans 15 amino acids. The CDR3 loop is CSAPSPGAIYNEQFF. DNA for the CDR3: TGCAGCGCCCCCTCGCCGGGTGCCATATACAATGAGCAGTTCTTC.

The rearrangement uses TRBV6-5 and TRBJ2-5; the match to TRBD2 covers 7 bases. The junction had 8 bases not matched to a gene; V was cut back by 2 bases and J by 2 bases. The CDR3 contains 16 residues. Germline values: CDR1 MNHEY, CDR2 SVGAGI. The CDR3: CASSYGAGALQETQYF. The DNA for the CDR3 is TGTGCCAGCAGTTACGGGGCGGGAGCACTGCAAGAGACCCAGTACTTC.

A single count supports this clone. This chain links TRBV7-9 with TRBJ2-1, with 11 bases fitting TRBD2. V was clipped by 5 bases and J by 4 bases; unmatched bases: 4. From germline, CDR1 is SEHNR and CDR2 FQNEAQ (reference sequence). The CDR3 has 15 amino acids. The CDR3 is CASSHSGRGYNEQFF. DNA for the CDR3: TGTGCCAGCAGCCATAGCGGGAGGGGATACAATGAGCAGTTCTTC.

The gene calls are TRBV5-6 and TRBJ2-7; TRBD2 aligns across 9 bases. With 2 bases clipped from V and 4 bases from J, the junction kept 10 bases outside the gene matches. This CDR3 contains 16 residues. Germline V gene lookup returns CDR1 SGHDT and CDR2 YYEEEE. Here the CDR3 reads CASSFGVAGDQYEQYF. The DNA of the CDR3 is TGTGCCAGCAGCTTCGGGGTAGCGGGAGATCAGTACGAGCAGTACTTC.

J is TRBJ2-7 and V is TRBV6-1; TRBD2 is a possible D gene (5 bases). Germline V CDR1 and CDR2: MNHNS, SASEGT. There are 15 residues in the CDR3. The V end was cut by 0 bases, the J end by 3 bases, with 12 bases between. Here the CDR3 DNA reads TGTGCCAGCAGTGAAGCGGGTCGGGGATACTACGAGCAGTACTTC. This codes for CASSEAGRGYYEQYF.

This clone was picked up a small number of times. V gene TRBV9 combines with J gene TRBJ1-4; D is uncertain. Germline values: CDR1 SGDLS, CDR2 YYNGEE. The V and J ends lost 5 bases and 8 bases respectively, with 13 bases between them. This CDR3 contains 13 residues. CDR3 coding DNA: TGTGCCAGCAGTGGACGGAGGAGAGAAAAACTGTTTTTT. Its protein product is CASSGRRREKLFF.

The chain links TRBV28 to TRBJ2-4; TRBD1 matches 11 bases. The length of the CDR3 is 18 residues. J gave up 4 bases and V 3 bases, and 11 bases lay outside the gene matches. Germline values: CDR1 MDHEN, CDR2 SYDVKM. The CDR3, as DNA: TGTGCCAGCAGTTTCTTTTTAGGACAGGGGGCCCCGAAAAACATTCAGTACTTC. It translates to CASSFFLGQGAPKNIQYF.

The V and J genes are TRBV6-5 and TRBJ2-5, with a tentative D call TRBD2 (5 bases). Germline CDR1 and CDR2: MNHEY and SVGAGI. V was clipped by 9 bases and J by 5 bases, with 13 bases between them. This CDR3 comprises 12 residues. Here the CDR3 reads CARVEGWETQYF. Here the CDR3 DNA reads TGTGCCAGGGTCGAGGGTTGGGAGACCCAGTACTTC.

CDR3 nucleotide sequence: TGTGCCAGCAGTACCCTGGGCTCCGGGAGCACAGATACGCAGTATTTT. Translating it yields CASSTLGSGSTDTQYF. This chain connects TRBV28 to TRBJ2-3; D is unclear. V was clipped by 5 bases and J by 0 bases, with 15 bases between them. The CDR3 consists of 16 residues. Per germline, CDR1 MDHEN and CDR2 SYDVKM. Full variable domain (rest looked up from reference TRBV28 and TRBJ2-3): DVKVTQSSRYLVKRTGEKVFLECVQDMDHENMFWYRQDPGLGLRLIYFSYDVKMKEKGDIPEGYSVSREKKERFSLILESASTNQTSMYLCASSTLGSGSTDTQYFGPGTRLTVL.

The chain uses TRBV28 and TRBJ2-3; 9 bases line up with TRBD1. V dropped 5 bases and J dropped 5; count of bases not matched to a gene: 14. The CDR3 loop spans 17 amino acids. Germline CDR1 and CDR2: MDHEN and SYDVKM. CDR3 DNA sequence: TGTGCCAGCAGTATGGCTCTAGGACAGGGGATGATAGATACGCAGTATTTT. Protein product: CASSMALGQGMIDTQYF.

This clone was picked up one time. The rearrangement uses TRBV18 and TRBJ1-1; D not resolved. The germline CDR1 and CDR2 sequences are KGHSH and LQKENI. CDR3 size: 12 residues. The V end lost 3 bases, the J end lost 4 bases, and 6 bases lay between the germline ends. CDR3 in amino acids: CASSPSGTEAFF. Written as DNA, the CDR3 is TGTGCCAGCTCACCTTCGGGCACTGAAGCTTTCTTT.

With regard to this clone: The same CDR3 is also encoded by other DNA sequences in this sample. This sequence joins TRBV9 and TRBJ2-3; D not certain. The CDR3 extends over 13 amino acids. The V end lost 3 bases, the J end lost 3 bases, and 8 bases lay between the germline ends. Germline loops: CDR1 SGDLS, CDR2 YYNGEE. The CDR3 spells CASSAGRTDTQYF. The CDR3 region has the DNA TGTGCCAGCAGCGCGGGCCGGACAGATACGCAGTATTTT.

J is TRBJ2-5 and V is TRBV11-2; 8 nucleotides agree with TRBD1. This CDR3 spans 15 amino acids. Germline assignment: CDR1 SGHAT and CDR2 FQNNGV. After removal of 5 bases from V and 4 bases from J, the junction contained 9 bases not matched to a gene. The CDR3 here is CASSIPGQARETQYF. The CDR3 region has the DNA TGTGCCAGCAGCATCCCGGGACAGGCTCGAGAGACCCAGTACTTC.

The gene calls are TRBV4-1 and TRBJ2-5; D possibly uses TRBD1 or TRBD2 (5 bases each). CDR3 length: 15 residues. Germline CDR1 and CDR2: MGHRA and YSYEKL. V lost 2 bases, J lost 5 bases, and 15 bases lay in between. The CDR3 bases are TGCGCCAGCAGCCAACGCCGGGACCTTAGGGAGACCCAGTACTTC. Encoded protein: CASSQRRDLRETQYF.

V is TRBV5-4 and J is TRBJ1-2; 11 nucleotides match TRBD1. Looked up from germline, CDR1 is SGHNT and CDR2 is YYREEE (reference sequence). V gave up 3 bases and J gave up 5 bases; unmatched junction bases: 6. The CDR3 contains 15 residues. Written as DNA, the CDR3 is TGTGCCAGCAGCTCCGGACAGGGGGCATGGTATGGCTACACCTTC. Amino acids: CASSSGQGAWYGYTF.

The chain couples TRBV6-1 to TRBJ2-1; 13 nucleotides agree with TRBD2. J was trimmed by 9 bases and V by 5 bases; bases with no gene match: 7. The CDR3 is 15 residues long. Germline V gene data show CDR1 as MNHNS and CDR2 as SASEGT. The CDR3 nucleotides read TGTGCCAGCAGTTCTTCCGGACTAGCGGGAGCTGAGCAGTTCTTC. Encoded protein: CASSSSGLAGAEQFF.

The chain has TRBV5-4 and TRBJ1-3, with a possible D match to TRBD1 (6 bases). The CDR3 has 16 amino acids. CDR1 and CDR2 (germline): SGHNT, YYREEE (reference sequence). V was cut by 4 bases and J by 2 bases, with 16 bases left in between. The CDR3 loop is CASSPDPDSPGNTIYF. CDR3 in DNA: TGTGCCAGCAGCCCGGATCCGGACAGCCCTGGAAACACCATATATTTT.